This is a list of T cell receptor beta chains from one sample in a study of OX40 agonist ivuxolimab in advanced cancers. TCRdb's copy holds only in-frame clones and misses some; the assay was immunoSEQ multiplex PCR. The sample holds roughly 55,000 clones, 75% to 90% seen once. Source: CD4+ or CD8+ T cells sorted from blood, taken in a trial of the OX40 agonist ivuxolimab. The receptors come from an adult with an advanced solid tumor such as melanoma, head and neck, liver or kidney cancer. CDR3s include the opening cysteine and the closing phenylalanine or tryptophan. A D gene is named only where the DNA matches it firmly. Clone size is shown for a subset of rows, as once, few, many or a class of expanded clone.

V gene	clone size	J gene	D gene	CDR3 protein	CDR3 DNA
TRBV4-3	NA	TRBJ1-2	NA	CASSQDRPDYYGYTF	TGCGCCAGCAGCCAAGATCGACCGGACTACTATGGCTACACCTTC
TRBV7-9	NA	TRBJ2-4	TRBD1	CASSWTGVNIQYF	TGTGCCAGCAGCTGGACAGGGGTGAACATTCAGTACTTC
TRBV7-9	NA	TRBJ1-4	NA	CASSHGMLDEKLFF	TGTGCCAGCAGCCATGGGATGCTAGATGAAAAACTGTTTTTT
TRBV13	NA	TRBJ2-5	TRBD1	CASSLNARGLIQETQYF	TGTGCCAGCAGCTTAAACGCCAGGGGGCTAATCCAAGAGACCCAGTACTTC
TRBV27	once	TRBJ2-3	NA	CASSLSSPSTDTQYF	TGTGCCAGCAGTTTGTCGTCCCCTAGCACAGATACGCAGTATTTT
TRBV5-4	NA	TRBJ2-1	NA	CAIPGRGEQFF	TGTGCCATCCCTGGTCGGGGTGAGCAGTTCTTC
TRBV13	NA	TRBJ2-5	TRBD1	CASSPFLQGAEGEETQYF	TGTGCCAGCAGCCCTTTCCTGCAGGGGGCGGAGGGGGAAGAGACCCAGTACTTC
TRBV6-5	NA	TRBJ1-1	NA	CASSYSNRVTEAFF	TGTGCCAGCAGTTATTCGAATCGGGTAACTGAAGCTTTCTTT
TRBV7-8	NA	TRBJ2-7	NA	CASSSLVVGGPYEQYF	TGTGCCAGCAGCTCGTTGGTAGTGGGGGGCCCCTACGAGCAGTACTTC
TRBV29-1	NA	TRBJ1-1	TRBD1	CSVFLPRDRVPTEAFF	TGCAGCGTTTTCCTCCCCCGGGACAGGGTACCCACTGAAGCTTTCTTT
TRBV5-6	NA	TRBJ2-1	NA	CASTPTGHRSHNEQFF	TGTGCCAGCACCCCCACAGGCCATCGTTCCCACAATGAGCAGTTCTTC
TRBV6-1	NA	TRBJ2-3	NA	CASSAPGLSTDTQYF	TGTGCCAGCAGTGCTCCGGGTCTTAGCACAGATACGCAGTATTTT
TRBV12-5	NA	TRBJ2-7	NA	CASGPDAYEQYF	TGTGCTAGTGGCCCCGACGCCTACGAGCAGTACTTC
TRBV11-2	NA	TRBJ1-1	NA	CATGLGDTEAFF	TGTGCCACCGGGCTAGGGGACACTGAAGCTTTCTTT
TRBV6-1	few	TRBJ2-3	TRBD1	CASSEETGSADTQYF	TGTGCCAGCAGTGAAGAGACAGGGTCAGCAGATACGCAGTATTTT
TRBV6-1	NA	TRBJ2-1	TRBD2	CASSEILAGGYNEQFF	TGTGCCAGCAGCGAAATACTAGCGGGGGGTTACAATGAGCAGTTCTTC
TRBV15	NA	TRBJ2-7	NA	CATSPDGTYEQYF	TGTGCCACCAGCCCGGACGGCACCTACGAGCAGTACTTC
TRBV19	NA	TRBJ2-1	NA	CASSISGWDEQFF	TGTGCCAGTAGTATTTCCGGTTGGGATGAGCAGTTCTTC
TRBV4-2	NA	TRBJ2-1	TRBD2	CASRRGSGGGAYNEQFF	TGTGCCAGCAGAAGGGGTAGTGGGGGGGGTGCCTACAATGAGCAGTTCTTC
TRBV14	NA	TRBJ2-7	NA	CASSFFRTAYEQYF	TGTGCCAGCAGCTTTTTCCGGACAGCCTACGAGCAGTACTTC
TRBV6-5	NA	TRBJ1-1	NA	CASSYGPNTEAFF	TGTGCCAGCAGTTACGGACCGAACACTGAAGCTTTCTTT
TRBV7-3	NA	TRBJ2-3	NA	CASSPEVGSTQYF	TGTGCCAGCAGCCCTGAAGTGGGTTCGACGCAGTATTTT
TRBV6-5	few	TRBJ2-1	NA	CASSPGGNEQFF	TGTGCCAGCAGCCCCGGGGGCAATGAGCAGTTCTTC